This TCR beta chain was obtained from a study of blood T cell repertoires in COVID-19. Germline CDR1 reads SGDLS; CDR2 reads YYNGEE. V shed 3 bases and J 2 bases; nucleotides not matched to a gene: 9. This CDR3 contains 17 residues. The data were produced by immunoSEQ multiplex PCR, yet TCRdb's version contains in-frame clones alone and is incomplete. The data contain roughly 120,000 clones, more than 75% of them singletons. The sample taken for sequencing was peripheral blood. The chain links TRBV9 to TRBJ2-5; 11 bases align to TRBD2. The receptor was derived from a woman in her 50s with acute or convalescent COVID-19. The CDR3 DNA is TGTGCCAGCAGCGCTGGGGGGACTAGCGGAGTACAAGAGACCCAGTACTTC. Its translation is CASSAGGTSGVQETQYF.